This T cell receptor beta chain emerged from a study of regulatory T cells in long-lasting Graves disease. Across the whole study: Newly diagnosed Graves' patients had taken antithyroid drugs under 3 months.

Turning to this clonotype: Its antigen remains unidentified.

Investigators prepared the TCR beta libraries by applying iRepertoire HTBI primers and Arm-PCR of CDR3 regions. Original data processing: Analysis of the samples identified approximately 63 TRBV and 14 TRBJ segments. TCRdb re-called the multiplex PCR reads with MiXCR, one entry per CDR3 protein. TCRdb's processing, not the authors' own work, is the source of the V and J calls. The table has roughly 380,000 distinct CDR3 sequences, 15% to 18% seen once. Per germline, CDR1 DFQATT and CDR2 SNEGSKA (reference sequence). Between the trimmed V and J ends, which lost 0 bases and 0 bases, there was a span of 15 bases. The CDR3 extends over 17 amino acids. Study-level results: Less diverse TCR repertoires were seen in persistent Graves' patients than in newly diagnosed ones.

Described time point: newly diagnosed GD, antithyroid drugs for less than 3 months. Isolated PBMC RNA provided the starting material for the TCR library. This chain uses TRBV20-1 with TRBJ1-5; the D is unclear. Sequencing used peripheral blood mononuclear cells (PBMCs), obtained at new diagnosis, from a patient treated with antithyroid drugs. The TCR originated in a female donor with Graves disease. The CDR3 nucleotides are TGCAGTGCTAGAGATCGCGGACGGCGGATTAGCAATCAGCCCCAGCATTTT. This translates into CSARDRGRRISNQPQHF.